This entry lists 9 T cell receptor beta chains sequenced from one sample in a study of CD8 T cells in ankylosing spondylitis. TCRdb fed the 5' RACE reads into MiXCR, producing one record per CDR3 protein. This table holds more than 200,000 distinct CDR3 sequences, roughly a quarter found once. Input material: blood, either unsorted or a sorted T cell fraction (not recorded which). The origin of the receptors is a male donor with ankylosing spondylitis or in good health (not recorded which).

This clonotype was detected many times. The chain has TRBV5-1 and TRBJ2-5; TRBD2 agrees at 9 bases. The CDR3 sequence is 15 residues long. CDR1 and CDR2 (germline): SGHRS, YFSETQ. J was trimmed by 4 bases and V by 1 base; bases with no gene match: 5. CDR3 loop: CASSLLSGGRETQYF. The CDR3 nucleotides read TGCGCCAGCAGCTTGCTAAGCGGGGGGAGAGAGACCCAGTACTTC.

V is TRBV6-5 and J is TRBJ1-6; tentatively, D is TRBD1 (6 bases). CDR3 length equals 13 residues. Trimming removed 4 bases at V and 8 bases at J, with 9 bases between. CDR1 MNHEY and CDR2 SVGAGI come from the germline V gene. The CDR3 DNA reads as TGTGCCAGCAGTTCAAGGACAGATTCACCCCTCCACTTT. This gives the protein CASSSRTDSPLHF.

This clonotype was recorded many times. This chain's CDR3 is CASSDGQGRNTEAFF. The CDR3 DNA reads TGTGCCAGCAGCGATGGACAGGGACGAAACACTGAAGCTTTCTTT. The gene calls are TRBV9 and TRBJ1-1; 8 positions match TRBD1. CDR3 length: 15 amino acids. V lost 3 bases and J lost 2; bases outside the gene matches: 6. Germline CDR1 is SGDLS and CDR2 is YYNGEE.

J is TRBJ2-5 and V is TRBV20-1, with D perhaps being TRBD1 or TRBD2 (5 bases each). Trimming pared 3 bases from V and 0 bases from J, leaving 8 bases between. Germline lookup yields CDR1 DFQATT and CDR2 SNEGSKA (reference sequence). The CDR3 runs 13 residues. CDR3: CSARGENQETQYF. The CDR3 nucleotides read TGCAGTGCTAGGGGGGAAAACCAAGAGACCCAGTACTTC.

At least ten counts were recorded for this clonotype. The chain carries TRBV4-1 and TRBJ1-1, with TRBD1 as a possible D gene (5 bases). The germline V and J ends were trimmed by 4 bases and 3 bases, with 12 bases remaining between them. Germline CDR1 is MGHRA and CDR2 is YSYEKL. The CDR3 consists of 14 residues. CDR3 nucleotides: TGCGCCAGCAGCCTATGGCGGGGGGACACTGAAGCTTTCTTT. Amino acid sequence: CASSLWRGDTEAFF.

This clonotype was counted many times. This rearrangement joins TRBV12-3 or TRBV12-4 to TRBJ2-5; tentative D call: TRBD1 (5 bases). The V end was cut by 6 bases, the J end by 1 base, with 9 bases between. The CDR3 totals 13 residues. The CDR3 protein is CASRMTVQETQYF. CDR3 sequence (DNA): TGTGCCAGCAGGATGACAGTCCAAGAGACCCAGTACTTC.

This clonotype was seen at least ten times. The chain combines TRBV28 with TRBJ2-7; D possibly corresponds to TRBD2 (6 bases). V was clipped by 5 bases and J by 6 bases, with 17 bases between them. This CDR3 is 14 amino acids long. Germline CDR1 MDHEN, CDR2 SYDVKM. CDR3 in amino acids: CASSPPEGSGEQYF. The CDR3 DNA sequence: TGTGCCAGCAGTCCCCCGGAGGGCTCGGGCGAGCAGTACTTC.

This clonotype was observed many times. The J gene is TRBJ1-6, the V gene TRBV27; D remains unclear. Germline V gives CDR1 MNHEY, CDR2 SMNVEV (reference sequence). Trimming removed 7 bases at V and 6 bases at J, with 10 bases between. The CDR3 extends over 13 amino acids. The CDR3 region has the DNA TGTGCCAGCAAGAGCTGGGTTAATTCACCCCTCCACTTT. Translation gives CASKSWVNSPLHF.

The V call is TRBV7-2, the J call TRBJ2-1, with D uncertain. The CDR3 is 15 residues long. In germline, CDR1 is SGHTA, CDR2 FQGNSA. Trimming stripped 3 bases from V and 7 bases from J, with 16 bases between. The CDR3, as DNA: TGTGCCAGCAGCTTGGCCCGTACGTTCGCGAATGAGCAGTTCTTC. Amino acids: CASSLARTFANEQFF.